This T cell receptor beta chain was recovered during a study of CD8+ T cells in alopecia areata. Study-wide background: Among treated patients, oral tofacitinib was administered at 5 to 10 mg twice daily. General observations from the study: Researchers report lesional scalp, most notably alopecia totalis/universalis, outstripped normal scalp in clonality. Scalp sample sequencing also detects resident alphabeta T cells of normal skin.

In the case of this clone: Antigen specificity is unknown.

This CDR3 contains 11 residues. Trimming removed 7 bases from V and 6 bases from J, with 9 bases in between. The germline CDR1 and CDR2 sequences are SNHLY and FYNNEI. Specimens obtained from alopecia areata patients comprised lesional scalp punch biopsies and peripheral blood. Sequencing templates came from extracted RNA that was reverse transcribed into cDNA. Data came from immunoSEQ multiplex PCR; TCRdb stores just in-frame clones and leaves some out. The sample includes 120,000 or so clones, around 50% of them seen just once. The sample consisted of CD4+ T cells sorted from blood, taken at week 0. The sequence was collected from a human donor with alopecia areata. The chain combines TRBV2 with TRBJ1-2; the D is unclear. CDR3 region: CASMRGDGYTF. The CDR3 DNA sequence: TGTGCCAGCATGCGTGGGGATGGCTACACCTTC.